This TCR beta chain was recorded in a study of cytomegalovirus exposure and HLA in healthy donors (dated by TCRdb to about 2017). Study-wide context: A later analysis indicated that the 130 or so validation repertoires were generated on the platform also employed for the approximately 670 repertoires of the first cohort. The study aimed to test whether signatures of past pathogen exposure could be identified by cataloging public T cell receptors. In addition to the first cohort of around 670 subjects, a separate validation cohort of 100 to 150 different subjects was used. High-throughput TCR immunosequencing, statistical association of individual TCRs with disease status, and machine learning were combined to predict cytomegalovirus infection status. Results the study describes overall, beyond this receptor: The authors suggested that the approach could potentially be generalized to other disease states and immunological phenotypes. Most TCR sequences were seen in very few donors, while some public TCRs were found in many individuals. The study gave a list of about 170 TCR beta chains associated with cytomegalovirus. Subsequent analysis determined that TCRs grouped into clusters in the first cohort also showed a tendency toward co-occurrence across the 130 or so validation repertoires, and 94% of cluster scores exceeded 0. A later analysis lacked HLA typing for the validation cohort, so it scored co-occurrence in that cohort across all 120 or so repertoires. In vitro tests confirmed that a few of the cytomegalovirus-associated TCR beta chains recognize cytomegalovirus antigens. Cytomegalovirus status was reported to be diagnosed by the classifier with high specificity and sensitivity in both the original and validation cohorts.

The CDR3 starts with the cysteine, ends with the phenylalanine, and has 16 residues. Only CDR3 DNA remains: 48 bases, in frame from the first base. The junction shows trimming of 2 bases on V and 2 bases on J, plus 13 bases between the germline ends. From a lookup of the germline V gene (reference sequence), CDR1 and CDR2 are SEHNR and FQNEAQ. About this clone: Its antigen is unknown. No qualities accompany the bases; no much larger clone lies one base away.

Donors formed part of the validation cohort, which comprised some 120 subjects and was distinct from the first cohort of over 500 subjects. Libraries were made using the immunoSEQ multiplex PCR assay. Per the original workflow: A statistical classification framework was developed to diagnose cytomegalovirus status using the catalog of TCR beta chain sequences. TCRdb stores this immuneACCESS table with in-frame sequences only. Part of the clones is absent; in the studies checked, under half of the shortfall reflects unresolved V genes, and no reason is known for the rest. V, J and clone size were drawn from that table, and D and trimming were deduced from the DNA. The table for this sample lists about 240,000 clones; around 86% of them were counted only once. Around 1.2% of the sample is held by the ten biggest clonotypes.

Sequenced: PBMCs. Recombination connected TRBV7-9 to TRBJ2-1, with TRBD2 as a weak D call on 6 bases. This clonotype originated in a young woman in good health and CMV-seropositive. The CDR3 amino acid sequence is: CASSLIGGVAYNEQFF. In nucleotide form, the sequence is TGTGCCAGCAGCTTAATCGGGGGAGTCGCCTACAATGAGCAGTTCTTC. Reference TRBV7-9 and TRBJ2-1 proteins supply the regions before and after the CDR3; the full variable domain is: DTGVSQNPRHKITKRGQNVTFRCDPISEHNRLYWYRQTLGQGPEFLTYFQNEAQLEKSRLLSDRFSAERPKGSFSTLEIQRTEQGDSAMYLCASSLIGGVAYNEQFFGPGTRLTVL.